Listed below are T cell receptor beta chains from one sample, sequenced in a study of T cells in Graves' hyperthyroidism and ophthalmopathy. Each CDR3 protein gets one entry after TCRdb re-called the multiplex PCR reads with MiXCR. This table has roughly 700,000 distinct CDR3 sequences, 17% appearing once. Sequences were obtained from blood. The receptors shown here come from a man aged 45-65 years with Graves' hyperthyroidism. Each CDR3 is given with its conserved first and last residue. The D gene is left open where the match is weak. Clone size appears in some rows only: once, few, many, or a class for an expanded clone.

TRBD2,TRBJ2-1,TRBV19,many,CATMTSGGPYNEQFF,TGTGCCACAATGACTAGCGGGGGACCCTACAATGAGCAGTTCTTC
TRBD1,TRBJ2-7,TRBV28,many,CASSFRTGPHPYEQYF,TGTGCCAGCAGTTTCCGGACAGGGCCTCACCCCTACGAGCAGTACTTC
TRBD1,TRBJ1-1,TRBV6-6,many,CASSYPQGANTEAFF,TGTGCCAGCAGTTACCCACAGGGGGCGAACACTGAAGCTTTCTTT
-,TRBJ1-4,TRBV30,many,CAWSVLGEKLFF,TGTGCCTGGAGTGTACTTGGCGAAAAACTGTTTTTT
-,TRBJ2-6,TRBV27,many,CASSSFRRGRSSGANVLTF,TGTGCCAGCAGTTCCTTTCGCCGGGGACGGAGCTCTGGGGCCAACGTCCTGACTTTC
TRBD2,TRBJ2-3,TRBV11-3,-,CASSITSGRGRARDTQYF,TGTGCCAGCAGCATAACCTCGGGGCGCGGGAGGGCGCGAGATACGCAGTATTTT
TRBD1,TRBJ1-2,TRBV11-2,many,CASSPITGDRGYTF,TGTGCCAGCAGCCCAATAACAGGGGACCGCGGCTACACCTTC
TRBD1,TRBJ2-1,TRBV24-1,-,CATSSRDRYNEQFF,TGTGCCACCAGCTCCAGGGACAGGTACAATGAGCAGTTCTTC
TRBD2,TRBJ2-1,TRBV2,many,CASRGLAGPNEQFF,TGTGCCAGCAGGGGGCTAGCGGGACCCAATGAGCAGTTCTTC
-,TRBJ2-7,TRBV7-2,-,CASSYLGGQGVHEQYF,TGTGCCAGCAGCTACCTCGGGGGGCAGGGGGTCCACGAGCAGTACTTC
TRBD1,TRBJ2-7,TRBV12-3/TRBV12-4,many,CASSFQDRVYEQYF,TGTGCCAGCAGTTTTCAGGACAGGGTGTACGAGCAGTACTTC
TRBD2,TRBJ2-1,TRBV7-9,few,CASSLEGLAGRERFF,TGTGCCAGCAGCTTAGAGGGACTAGCGGGTAGGGAGCGGTTCTTC
-,TRBJ1-6,TRBV30,few,CAWRSEASSPLHF,TGTGCCTGGAGATCGGAAGCTAGCTCACCCCTCCACTTT
TRBD2,TRBJ2-3,TRBV3-1,many,CASSQGWLAGTDTQYF,TGTGCCAGCAGCCAAGGCTGGCTAGCGGGCACAGATACGCAGTATTTT
-,TRBJ2-1,TRBV12-3/TRBV12-4,few,CASIPDGYNEQFF,TGTGCCAGCATACCCGACGGTTACAATGAGCAGTTCTTC
-,TRBJ2-5,TRBV7-9,few,CASSYQGAGETQYF,TGTGCCAGCAGCTATCAAGGGGCGGGAGAGACCCAGTACTTC
TRBD2,TRBJ2-1,TRBV12-3/TRBV12-4,many,CASSLRALAGYNEQFF,TGTGCCAGCAGTTTACGTGCTCTAGCGGGATACAATGAGCAGTTCTTC
TRBD2,TRBJ2-2,TRBV6-1,-,CASSKTSGANTGELFF,TGTGCCAGCAGTAAGACTAGCGGGGCGAACACCGGGGAGCTGTTTTTT
-,TRBJ2-5,TRBV7-9,many,CASSSWARGETQYF,TGTGCCAGCAGCTCCTGGGCCCGAGGAGAGACCCAGTACTTC
TRBD2,TRBJ2-7,TRBV28,many,CASSSPLGGLAENKVYEQYF,TGTGCCAGCAGTTCCCCGCTGGGGGGACTAGCGGAGAATAAGGTATACGAGCAGTACTTC
-,TRBJ2-1,TRBV7-2,-,CASSLYSGEQFF,TGTGCCAGCAGCTTATATTCCGGGGAGCAGTTCTTC
-,TRBJ2-1,TRBV2,many,CASNLGRGWGYNEQFF,TGTGCCAGCAACTTGGGGAGGGGGTGGGGGTACAATGAGCAGTTCTTC
TRBD1,TRBJ1-2,TRBV11-2,many,CASSSPGQGANYGYTF,TGTGCCAGCAGCTCACCGGGACAGGGGGCGAACTATGGCTACACCTTC
-,TRBJ1-2,TRBV28,many,CASSTIYGYTF,TGTGCCAGCAGCACGATCTATGGCTACACCTTC
-,TRBJ1-1,TRBV5-6,-,CASSLGWGRPEAFF,TGTGCCAGCAGCTTGGGATGGGGGCGACCTGAAGCTTTCTTT
TRBD1,TRBJ2-2,TRBV5-8,-,CASTVTGLSTGELFF,TGTGCCAGCACCGTGACAGGGCTCAGCACCGGGGAGCTGTTTTTT
-,TRBJ1-1,TRBV2,many,CASSARQNTEAFF,TGTGCCAGCAGTGCCAGGCAGAACACTGAAGCTTTCTTT
-,TRBJ1-2,TRBV10-2,many,CASAPQGSTGYTF,TGCGCCAGCGCCCCACAGGGTTCCACTGGCTACACCTTC
-,TRBJ1-2,TRBV28,many,CASSSYRANYGYTF,TGTGCCAGCAGTTCCTACAGGGCCAACTATGGCTACACCTTC
-,TRBJ2-1,TRBV6-2/TRBV6-3,-,CASSYSALNEQFF,TGTGCCAGCAGTTACTCGGCACTCAATGAGCAGTTCTTC
TRBD2,TRBJ2-7,TRBV2,many,CASYRGRGTSYEQYF,TGTGCCAGCTACCGCGGGAGGGGAACCTCCTACGAGCAGTACTTC
-,TRBJ2-2,TRBV27,many,CASRRGNTGELFF,TGTGCCAGCAGACGTGGGAACACCGGGGAGCTGTTTTTT
-,TRBJ1-4,TRBV19,many,CASSTADGYATNEKLFF,TGTGCCAGTAGTACCGCGGACGGATATGCAACTAATGAAAAACTGTTTTTT
-,TRBJ2-1,TRBV18,many,CASSPRVGLDEQFF,TGTGCCAGCTCACCACGTGTGGGACTGGATGAGCAGTTCTTC
-,TRBJ2-2,TRBV28,few,CASRVGEANTGELFF,TGTGCCAGCAGGGTGGGAGAGGCGAACACCGGGGAGCTGTTTTTT
TRBD1,TRBJ1-2,TRBV28,many,CASSLYRGYGYTF,TGTGCCAGCAGTTTATACAGGGGGTATGGCTACACCTTC
-,TRBJ2-3,TRBV2,-,CASDGGTSTDTQYF,TGTGCCAGCGATGGGGGAACTTCAACAGATACGCAGTATTTT
-,TRBJ1-5,TRBV20-1,-,CSATDHPHQPQHF,TGCAGTGCAACTGATCATCCCCATCAGCCCCAGCATTTT
-,TRBJ2-7,TRBV5-1,-,CASSSPSGRSSYEQYF,TGCGCCAGCAGTTCCCCGTCAGGGCGAAGCTCCTACGAGCAGTACTTC